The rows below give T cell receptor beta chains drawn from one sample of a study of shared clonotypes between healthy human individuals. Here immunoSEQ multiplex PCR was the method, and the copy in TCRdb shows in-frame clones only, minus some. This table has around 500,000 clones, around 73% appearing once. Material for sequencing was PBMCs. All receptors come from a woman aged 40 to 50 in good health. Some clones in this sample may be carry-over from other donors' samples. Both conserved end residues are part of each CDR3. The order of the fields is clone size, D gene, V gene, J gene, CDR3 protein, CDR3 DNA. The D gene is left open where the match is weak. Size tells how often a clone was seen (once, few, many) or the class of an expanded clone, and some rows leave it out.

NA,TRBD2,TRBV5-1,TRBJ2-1,CASSLLAGDSEQFF,TGCGCCAGCAGCTTACTAGCGGGAGATTCTGAGCAGTTCTTC
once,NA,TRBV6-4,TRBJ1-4,CASRAPAGSEKLFF,TGTGCCAGCAGGGCCCCCGCAGGGAGTGAAAAACTGTTTTTT
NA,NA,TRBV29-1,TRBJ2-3,CSVEDARGTTDTQYF,TGCAGCGTTGAAGATGCCCGGGGGACCACAGATACGCAGTATTTT
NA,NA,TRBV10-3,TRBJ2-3,CATRPGGADTQYF,TGTGCCACCAGGCCGGGGGGCGCAGATACGCAGTATTTT
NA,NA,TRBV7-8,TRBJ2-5,CASSLAGSGQETQYF,TGTGCCAGCAGCTTAGCGGGTAGCGGACAAGAGACCCAGTACTTC
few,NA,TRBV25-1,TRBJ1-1,CASQGQGGTEAFF,TGTGCCAGCCAGGGGCAGGGCGGGACTGAAGCTTTCTTT
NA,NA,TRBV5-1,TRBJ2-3,CASSLDQGITDTQYF,TGCGCCAGCAGCTTGGATCAGGGAATCACAGATACGCAGTATTTT
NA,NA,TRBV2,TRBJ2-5,CASSEASTGATQYF,TGTGCCAGCAGTGAAGCGAGCACGGGGGCGACCCAGTACTTC
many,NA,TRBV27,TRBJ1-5,CASSFGHTNQPQHF,TGTGCCAGCAGTTTCGGTCATACCAATCAGCCCCAGCATTTT
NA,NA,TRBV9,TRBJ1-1,CASSAGGPLGAFF,TGTGCCAGCAGCGCCGGAGGACCCCTGGGAGCTTTCTTT
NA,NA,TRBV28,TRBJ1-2,CASINTSDGYTF,TGTGCCAGCATTAATACCTCGGATGGCTACACCTTC
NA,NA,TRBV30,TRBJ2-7,CAWSVVGSSYEQYF,TGTGCCTGGAGCGTCGTCGGTAGCTCCTACGAGCAGTACTTC
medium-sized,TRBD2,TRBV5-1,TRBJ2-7,CASSTSGSRSYEQYF,TGCGCCAGCAGTACTAGCGGGAGTAGATCCTACGAGCAGTACTTC
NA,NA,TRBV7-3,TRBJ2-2,CASSLWGWGTGELFF,TGTGCCAGCAGCTTATGGGGGTGGGGCACCGGGGAGCTGTTTTTT
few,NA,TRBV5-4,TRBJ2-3,CASSLDTGTDTQYF,TGTGCCAGCAGCTTGGACACGGGAACAGATACGCAGTATTTT
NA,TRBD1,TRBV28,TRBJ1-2,CASSTLDRVRSYGYTF,TGTGCCAGCAGTACCCTGGACAGGGTTCGAAGCTATGGCTACACCTTC
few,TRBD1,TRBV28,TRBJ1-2,CASSLRHGQGAIRYGYTF,TGTGCCAGCAGTTTACGTCATGGACAGGGGGCGATTCGGTATGGCTACACCTTC
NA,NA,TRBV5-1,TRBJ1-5,CASSLGGGEYSNQPQHF,TGCGCCAGCAGCTTGGGGGGAGGGGAGTATAGCAATCAGCCCCAGCATTTT
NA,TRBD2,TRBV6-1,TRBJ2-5,CASRRGEVPETQYF,TGTGCCAGCAGGCGGGGGGAGGTTCCTGAGACCCAGTACTTC
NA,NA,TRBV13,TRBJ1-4,CASSPGVGHEKLFF,TGTGCCAGCAGCCCCGGTGTCGGTCATGAAAAACTGTTTTTT
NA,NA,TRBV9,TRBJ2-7,CASSGSTASYEQYF,TGTGCCAGCAGCGGATCGACGGCCTCCTACGAGCAGTACTTC
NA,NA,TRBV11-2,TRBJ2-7,CASRAVGGRHEQYF,TGTGCCAGCAGGGCCGTGGGTGGGCGCCACGAGCAGTACTTC
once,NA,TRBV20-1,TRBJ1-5,CSAGGVQPQHF,TGCAGTGCTGGGGGGGTCCAGCCCCAGCATTTT
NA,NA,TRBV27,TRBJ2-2,CATTTHVVTGELFF,TGTGCCACCACGACACACGTAGTTACCGGGGAGCTGTTTTTT
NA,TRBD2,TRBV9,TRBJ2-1,CASSVEGTRGNEQFF,TGTGCCAGCAGCGTAGAGGGGACTAGGGGCAATGAGCAGTTCTTC
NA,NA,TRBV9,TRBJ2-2,CASSVVGVNTGELFF,TGTGCCAGCAGCGTAGTCGGGGTGAACACCGGGGAGCTGTTTTTT
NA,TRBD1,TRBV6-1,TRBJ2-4,CASSEGQGAKNIQYF,TGTGCCAGCAGTGAAGGACAGGGGGCCAAAAACATTCAGTACTTC
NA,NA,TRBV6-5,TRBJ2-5,CASSIGETQYF,TGTGCCAGCAGTATAGGGGAGACCCAGTACTTC
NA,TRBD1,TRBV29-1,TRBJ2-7,CSVFTSGQGHYEQYF,TGCAGCGTTTTCACTTCCGGACAGGGTCACTACGAGCAGTACTTC
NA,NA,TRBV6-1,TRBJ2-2,CASGENTGELFF,TGTGCCAGCGGGGAGAACACCGGGGAGCTGTTTTTT
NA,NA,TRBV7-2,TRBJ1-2,CASRGFLGNYGYTF,TGTGCCAGCAGGGGATTTCTGGGAAACTATGGCTACACCTTC
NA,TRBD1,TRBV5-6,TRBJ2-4,CASSKPGQGMGNIQYF,TGTGCCAGCAGCAAACCGGGACAGGGGATGGGAAACATTCAGTACTTC
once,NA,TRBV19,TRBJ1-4,CASSPRGGTNEKLFF,TGTGCCAGTAGTCCCCGGGGGGGGACTAATGAAAAACTGTTTTTT
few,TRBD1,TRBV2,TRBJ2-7,CASSEGGTGHHEQYF,TGTGCCAGCAGTGAAGGGGGGACAGGGCACCACGAGCAGTACTTC
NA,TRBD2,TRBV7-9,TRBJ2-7,CASSLGLAGSYEQYF,TGTGCCAGCAGCTTAGGGCTAGCGGGTTCCTACGAGCAGTACTTC
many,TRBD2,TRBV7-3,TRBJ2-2,CASSLRGRLAGNTGELFF,TGTGCCAGCAGCTTAAGAGGTCGGCTAGCGGGGAACACCGGGGAGCTGTTTTTT
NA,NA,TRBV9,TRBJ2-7,CASSVDPTYEQYF,TGTGCCAGCAGCGTAGACCCAACCTACGAGCAGTACTTC
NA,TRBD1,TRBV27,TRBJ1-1,CASSYRGVNTEAFF,TGTGCCAGCAGTTACAGGGGGGTGAACACTGAAGCTTTCTTT